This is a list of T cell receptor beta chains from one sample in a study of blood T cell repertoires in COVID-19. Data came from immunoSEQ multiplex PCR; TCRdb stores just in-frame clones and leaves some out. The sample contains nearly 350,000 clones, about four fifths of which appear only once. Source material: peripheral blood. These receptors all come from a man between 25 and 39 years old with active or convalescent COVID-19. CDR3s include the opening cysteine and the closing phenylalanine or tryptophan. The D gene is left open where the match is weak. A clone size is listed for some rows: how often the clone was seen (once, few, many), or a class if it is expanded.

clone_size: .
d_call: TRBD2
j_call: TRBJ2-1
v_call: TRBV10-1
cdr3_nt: TGCGCCTCAAAGCGGGAGGTGAGATATGAGCAGTTCTTC
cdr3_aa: CASKREVRYEQFF

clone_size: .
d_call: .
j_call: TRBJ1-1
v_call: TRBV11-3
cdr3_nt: TGTGCCAGCAGCTTACCCACCCCTGGGCGGGCTGAAGCTTTCTTT
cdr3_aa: CASSLPTPGRAEAFF

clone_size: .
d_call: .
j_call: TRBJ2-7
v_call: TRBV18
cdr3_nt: TGTGCCAGCTCACCATCCGGGGGTTACGAGCAGTACTTC
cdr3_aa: CASSPSGGYEQYF

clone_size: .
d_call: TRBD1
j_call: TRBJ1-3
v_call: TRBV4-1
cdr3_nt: TGCGCCAGCAGCGCGGGGACAGGGGGAAACACCATATATTTT
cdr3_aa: CASSAGTGGNTIYF

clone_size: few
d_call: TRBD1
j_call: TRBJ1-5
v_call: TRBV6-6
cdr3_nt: TGTGCCAGCAGTCTAGGGACAGGGGGCGATCAGCCCCAGCATTTT
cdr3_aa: CASSLGTGGDQPQHF

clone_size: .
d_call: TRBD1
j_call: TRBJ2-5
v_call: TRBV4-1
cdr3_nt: TGCGCCAGCAGCCAACTTTACAGGGGAAGGGACATCAGAGAGACCCAGTACTTC
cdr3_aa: CASSQLYRGRDIRETQYF

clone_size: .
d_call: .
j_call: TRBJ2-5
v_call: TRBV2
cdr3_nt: TGTGCCAGCAGTGTCGCAGAAGAGACCCAGTACTTC
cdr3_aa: CASSVAEETQYF

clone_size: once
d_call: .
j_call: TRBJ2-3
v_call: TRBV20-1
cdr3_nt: TGCAGTGCTAGAGGGCGGGATACGCAGTATTTT
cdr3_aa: CSARGRDTQYF

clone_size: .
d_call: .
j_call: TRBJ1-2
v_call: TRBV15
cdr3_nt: TGTGCCACCAGCAGAGATGATACGGGGGACTATGGCTACACCTTC
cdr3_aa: CATSRDDTGDYGYTF

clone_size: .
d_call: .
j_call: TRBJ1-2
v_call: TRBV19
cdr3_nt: TGTGCCAGTAGTATCGGGGGAGAAGATGGCTACACCTTC
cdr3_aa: CASSIGGEDGYTF

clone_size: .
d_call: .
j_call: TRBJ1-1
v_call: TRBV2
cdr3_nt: TGTGCCAGCAGTAAACAACGGGGAAACACTGAAGCTTTCTTT
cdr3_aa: CASSKQRGNTEAFF

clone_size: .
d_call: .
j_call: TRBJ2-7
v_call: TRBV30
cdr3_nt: TGTGCCTGGAGTGGGACCCCTAGCGCAGTAGGCGAGCAGTACTTC
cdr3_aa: CAWSGTPSAVGEQYF

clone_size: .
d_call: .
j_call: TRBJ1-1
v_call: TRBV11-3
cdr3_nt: TGTGCCAGCAGCTTGGGTACCGCGATGGCGGACACTGAAGCTTTCTTT
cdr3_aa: CASSLGTAMADTEAFF

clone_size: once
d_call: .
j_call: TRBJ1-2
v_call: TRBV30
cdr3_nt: TGTGCCTGGGACGGGGGTAACTATGGCTACACCTTC
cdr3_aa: CAWDGGNYGYTF

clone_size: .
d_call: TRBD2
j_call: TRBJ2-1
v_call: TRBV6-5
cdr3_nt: TGTGCCAGCAGGGCGGGACTAGCGGACTATGAGCAGTTCTTC
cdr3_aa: CASRAGLADYEQFF

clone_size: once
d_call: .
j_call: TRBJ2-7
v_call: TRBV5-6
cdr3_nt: TGTGCCAGCAGAAACAGGGTATCCTACGAGCAGTACTTC
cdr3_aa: CASRNRVSYEQYF

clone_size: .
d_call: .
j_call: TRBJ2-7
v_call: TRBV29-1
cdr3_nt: TGCAGCGTTGAAGACAGGTCCTACGAGCAGTACTTC
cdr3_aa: CSVEDRSYEQYF

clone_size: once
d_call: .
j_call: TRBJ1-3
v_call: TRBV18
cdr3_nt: TGTGCCAGCTCAAAGAAGACCGATTGGAGCTCTGGAAACACCATATATTTT
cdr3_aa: CASSKKTDWSSGNTIYF

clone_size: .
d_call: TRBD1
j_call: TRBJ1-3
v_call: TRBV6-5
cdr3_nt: TGTGCCAGCGGGACGGACAGGGCTGGAAACACCATATATTTT
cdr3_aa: CASGTDRAGNTIYF

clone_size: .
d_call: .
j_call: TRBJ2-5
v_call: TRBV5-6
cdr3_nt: TGTGCCAGCACCATCCTATCGTCGGGAGTTATACAAGAGACCCAGTACTTC
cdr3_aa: CASTILSSGVIQETQYF

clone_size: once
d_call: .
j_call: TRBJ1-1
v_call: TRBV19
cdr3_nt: TGTGCCAGTACCTTAGGACAGACGAACACTGAAGCTTTCTTT
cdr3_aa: CASTLGQTNTEAFF

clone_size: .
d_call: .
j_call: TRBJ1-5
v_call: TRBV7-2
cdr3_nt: TGTGCCAGCAGCTTATACAGGCTTGAACAGCCCCAGCATTTT
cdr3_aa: CASSLYRLEQPQHF

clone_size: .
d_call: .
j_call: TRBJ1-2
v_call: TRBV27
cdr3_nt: TGTGCCAGCGCGGAGTGGACAGAGAAGCAATATGGCTACACCTTC
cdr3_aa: CASAEWTEKQYGYTF

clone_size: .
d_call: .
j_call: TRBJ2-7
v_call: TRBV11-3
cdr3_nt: TGTGCCAGCAGCTTCGCGGGGCCTACCTACGAGCAGTACTTC
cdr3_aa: CASSFAGPTYEQYF